A single sample is the source of the 29 T cell receptor beta chains below, sequenced in a study of cytotoxic CD8 clonotypes in ibrutinib-treated CLL. TCRdb keeps only in-frame clones here, not all; method: immunoSEQ multiplex PCR. Of some 200,000 clones in the sample, just over 70% were seen once. The sample in question was PBMCs, obtained after 12 months of ibrutinib treatment. Receptors originate from a human donor with chronic lymphocytic leukemia.

The CDR3 is CASRGRTEAFF. DNA for the CDR3: TGTGCCAGCAGGGGACGGACTGAAGCTTTCTTT. The rearrangement uses TRBV2 and TRBJ1-1, with D perhaps TRBD1 (5 bases). Germline V gene data show CDR1 as SNHLY and CDR2 as FYNNEI. The CDR3 extends over 11 amino acids. The germline V and J ends were trimmed by 6 bases and 5 bases, with 7 bases remaining between them.

The chain combines TRBV9 with TRBJ2-3; D is unresolved. Between the trimmed V and J ends, which lost 2 bases and 3 bases, there was a span of 4 bases. The CDR3 length is 12 residues. Per germline, CDR1 SGDLS and CDR2 YYNGEE. In nucleotides, the CDR3 is TGTGCCAGCAGCGTGGAGACAGATACGCAGTATTTT. Amino acids: CASSVETDTQYF. Looking up the rest from reference TRBV9 and TRBJ2-3 gives the full variable domain: DSGVTQTPKHLITATGQRVTLRCSPRSGDLSVYWYQQSLDQGLQFLIQYYNGEERAKGNILERFSAQQFPDLHSELNLSSLELGDSALYFCASSVETDTQYFGPGTRLTVL.

Written as DNA, the CDR3 is TGTGCCAGCAGCTTCGTCTCAGATACGCAGTATTTT. Its translation is CASSFVSDTQYF. The gene calls are TRBV7-9 and TRBJ2-3; D remains ambiguous. CDR3 length: 12 residues. Trimming pared 3 bases from V and 4 bases from J, leaving 5 bases between. Per the germline V gene, CDR1 is SEHNR and CDR2 is FQNEAQ (reference sequence).

The chain carries TRBV29-1 and TRBJ2-3; no firm D call. Germline V lookup: CDR1 SQVTM, CDR2 ANQGSEA. CDR3 length equals 12 residues. Trimming pared 2 bases from V and 5 bases from J, leaving 8 bases between. The CDR3 DNA follows: TGCAGCGTTGAAACGTTGAAAGATACGCAGTATTTT. The encoded protein is CSVETLKDTQYF.

This rearrangement joins TRBV30 to TRBJ1-2; no clear D gene. This CDR3 has 12 amino acids. Trimming removed 2 bases at V and 4 bases at J, with 8 bases between. Germline V lookup: CDR1 GTSNPN, CDR2 SVGIG (reference sequence). The CDR3 protein is CAWSRRGYGYTF. The CDR3 coding sequence is TGTGCCTGGAGTCGGCGAGGCTATGGCTACACCTTC. The full variable domain, rest sourced from reference TRBV30 and TRBJ1-2, is SQTIHQWPATLVQPVGSPLSLECTVEGTSNPNLYWYRQAAGRGLQLLFYSVGIGQISSEVPQNLSASRPQDRQFILSSKKLLLSDSGFYLCAWSRRGYGYTFGSGTRLTVV.

This sequence joins TRBV18 and TRBJ2-7; 11 positions match TRBD2. Germline V gene data show CDR1 as KGHSH and CDR2 as LQKENI. V gave up 5 bases and J gave up 3 bases; unmatched junction bases: 6. The CDR3 contains 15 residues. Written as DNA, the CDR3 is TGTGCCAGCTCAGCGACTAGCGGGACAGGCTACGAGCAGTACTTC. Translating it yields CASSATSGTGYEQYF.

V usage is TRBV28 and J usage is TRBJ1-1; D is undetermined. Germline V CDR1 and CDR2: MDHEN, SYDVKM. The V gene lost 3 bases and the J gene lost 1 base, with 6 bases spanning the gap. The CDR3 runs 13 residues. CDR3 sequence (DNA): TGTGCCAGCAGTTTTGGGAGGAACACTGAAGCTTTCTTT. Protein sequence: CASSFGRNTEAFF. Full variable domain (outside the CDR3, taken from reference TRBV28 and TRBJ1-1): DVKVTQSSRYLVKRTGEKVFLECVQDMDHENMFWYRQDPGLGLRLIYFSYDVKMKEKGDIPEGYSVSREKKERFSLILESASTNQTSMYLCASSFGRNTEAFFGQGTRLTVV.

V and J are TRBV5-1 and TRBJ1-1; no definite D call. The length of the CDR3 is 13 residues. V lost 3 bases, J lost 1 base, and 7 bases lay in between. Germline V gene data show CDR1 as SGHRS and CDR2 as YFSETQ. CDR3: CASSSAGNTEAFF. CDR3 coding DNA: TGCGCCAGCAGCTCAGCAGGGAACACTGAAGCTTTCTTT.

This clone appeared a few times. In DNA form, the CDR3 reads TGCGCCAGCAGCTTAACGACAGGGAACTATGGCTACACCTTC. The encoded protein is CASSLTTGNYGYTF. This rearrangement joins TRBV5-1 to TRBJ1-2; 7 nucleotides align to TRBD1. The CDR3 contains 14 residues. V lost 2 bases, J lost 2 bases, and 3 bases stayed unmatched. In germline, CDR1 is SGHRS, CDR2 YFSETQ.

This clone was recorded once. The CDR3 DNA reads as TGTGCCAGCTCGTTCCCATTTGGGTACACTGAAGCTTTCTTT. Its translation is CASSFPFGYTEAFF. The rearrangement links TRBV6-1 to TRBJ1-1; the D is unclear. This CDR3 spans 14 amino acids. Germline V CDR1 and CDR2: MNHNS, SASEGT. Trimming left V 8 bases short and J 3 bases short, with 16 bases between.

The rearrangement links TRBV7-3 to TRBJ1-3; D ambiguous. The CDR3 contains 15 residues. Per germline, CDR1 SGHTA and CDR2 FQGTGA. V lost 2 bases, J lost 1 base, and 9 bases lay in between. The CDR3 bases are TGTGCCAGCAGCTTACCTAGGGAATCTGGAAACACCATATATTTT. Its translation is CASSLPRESGNTIYF. The full variable domain, with the rest looked up from reference TRBV7-3 and TRBJ1-3, is GAGVSQTPSNKVTEKGKYVELRCDPISGHTALYWYRQSLGQGPEFLIYFQGTGAADDSGLPNDRFFAVRPEGSVSTLKIQRTERGDSAVYLCASSLPRESGNTIYFGEGSWLTVV.

The chain is built from TRBV7-8 and TRBJ2-1; 7 bases are shared with TRBD2. The ends lost 5 bases at V and 7 bases at J; junction bases unmatched: 11. Per germline, CDR1 SGHVS and CDR2 FQNEAQ. CDR3 length: 15 amino acids. The CDR3 nucleotides are TGTGCCAGCAGCGGAGTTGCGGGAGTAAGTAATGAGCAGTTCTTC. Translated: CASSGVAGVSNEQFF.

The chain couples TRBV15 to TRBJ2-3; 9 nucleotides line up with TRBD2. CDR3 size: 17 residues. CDR1 and CDR2 from the germline V gene are LNHNV and YYDKDF (reference sequence). The junction had 12 bases not matched to a gene; V was cut back by 0 bases and J by 8 bases. The CDR3 reads CATSRDPGSGRIGTQYF. Here the CDR3 DNA reads TGTGCCACCAGCAGAGATCCAGGTAGCGGGAGAATAGGTACGCAGTATTTT.

The chain recombines TRBV6-1 with TRBJ1-1; 11 nucleotides match TRBD1. The J segment lost 4 bases and the V segment lost 10 bases, leaving 11 bases of the junction unmatched. The CDR3 length is 15 residues. Germline V CDR1 and CDR2: MNHNS, SASEGT. The CDR3: CAIHRTGQGATEAFF. DNA of the CDR3: TGTGCCATCCACCGGACCGGACAGGGGGCCACTGAAGCTTTCTTT.

This clone came up a few times. The gene calls are TRBV4-1 and TRBJ2-4; maybe TRBD2 (6 bases). There are 16 residues in the CDR3. Germline V lookup: CDR1 MGHRA, CDR2 YSYEKL. V was clipped by 0 bases and J by 9 bases, with 18 bases between them. This CDR3 is CASSQDLASLGGIQYF. The CDR3 nucleotides read TGCGCCAGCAGCCAAGATCTAGCGTCCCTGGGCGGCATTCAGTACTTC.

The chain couples TRBV5-1 to TRBJ2-3; 7 nucleotides align to TRBD1. V lost 2 bases to trimming and J lost 5 bases; unmatched junction nucleotides: 8. The germline V gene has CDR1 SGHRS and CDR2 YFSETQ. The CDR3 has 15 residues. CDR3 DNA: TGCGCCAGCAGCTTAGACAGGGTCCAAGGAGATACGCAGTATTTT. This gives the protein CASSLDRVQGDTQYF.

This clone came up once. The chain employs TRBV30 and TRBJ1-5, with TRBD1 matching over 9 bases. The germline gives CDR1 GTSNPN, CDR2 SVGIG (reference sequence). The CDR3 extends over 15 amino acids. Losses at the gene ends were 3 bases for V and 10 bases for J; bases not matched to a gene: 13. CDR3: CAWRVKGTGKAPQHF. The DNA of the CDR3 is TGTGCCTGGAGGGTTAAAGGGACAGGGAAGGCACCCCAGCATTTT.

This chain uses TRBV23-1 with TRBJ2-7; unclear D gene. TRBV23-1 is assigned to the ORF class and has an uncertain function. Between the trimmed V and J ends, which lost 6 bases and 0 bases, there was a span of 18 bases. The CDR3 length is 16 residues. CDR3 bases: TGCGCCAGCAGCCTCAAAGGTAAGGGCCCCTCCTACGAGCAGTACTTC. Protein: CASSLKGKGPSYEQYF.

The V call is TRBV19, the J call TRBJ2-1; the match to TRBD1 covers 9 bases. V was pared by 4 bases and J by 4 bases, with 2 bases of the junction left unmatched. Looked up from germline, CDR1 is LNHDA and CDR2 is SQIVND (reference sequence). The length of the CDR3 is 14 residues. This CDR3 reads CASSRGTGYNEQFF. The CDR3 DNA is TGTGCCAGTAGTAGAGGGACAGGGTACAATGAGCAGTTCTTC. Full variable domain (missing parts from reference TRBV19 and TRBJ2-1): DGGITQSPKYLFRKEGQNVTLSCEQNLNHDAMYWYRQDPGQGLRLIYYSQIVNDFQKGDIAEGYSVSREKKESFPLTVTSAQKNPTAFYLCASSRGTGYNEQFFGPGTRLTVL.

The chain recombines TRBV30 with TRBJ2-7; 11 bases fit TRBD2. V trimming: 2 bases; J trimming: 10 bases; junction bases outside the gene matches: 10. Germline CDR1 and CDR2: GTSNPN and SVGIG (reference sequence). The CDR3 runs to 14 residues. For the CDR3, the DNA is TGTGCCTGGAGTTCCCAATTAGCGGGAGGGCCCCAGTACTTC. It encodes CAWSSQLAGGPQYF.

This CDR3 reads CATRERAAGESSYEQYF. For the CDR3, the DNA is TGTGCCACCAGAGAGCGGGCCGCGGGGGAGAGCTCCTACGAGCAGTACTTC. The chain couples TRBV15 to TRBJ2-7; 7 bases match TRBD2. Germline CDR1 and CDR2: LNHNV and YYDKDF (reference sequence). The V and J ends lost 6 bases and 0 bases, in that order; junction bases with no gene match: 14. The CDR3 has 17 residues.

V is TRBV4-2 and J is TRBJ1-1, with TRBD1 matching 7 bases. Germline trimming cut 4 bases from V and 1 base from J; bases unmatched to any gene: 6. This CDR3 comprises 15 residues. Germline CDR1 reads LGHNA; CDR2 reads YNFKEQ. CDR3 DNA sequence: TGTGCCAGCAGCCCAGGGGGACGCTCGAACACTGAAGCTTTCTTT. Its protein product is CASSPGGRSNTEAFF.

The CDR3 DNA reads as TGCGCCAGCAGCCAGGGTCCCACTAGCGGGAGCGATGAGCAGTTCTTC. It yields the protein CASSQGPTSGSDEQFF. The chain is built from TRBV4-3 and TRBJ2-1, with 11 bases aligning to TRBD2. V gave up 3 bases and J gave up 8 bases; unmatched junction bases: 9. Germline V lookup: CDR1 LGHNA, CDR2 YSLEER. The CDR3 is made up of 16 amino acids.

The rearrangement links TRBV6-1 to TRBJ1-1, with a tentative D call TRBD1 (6 bases). The germline V gene has CDR1 MNHNS and CDR2 SASEGT. The CDR3 has 13 amino acids. Trimming pared 4 bases from V and 10 bases from J, leaving 16 bases between. The CDR3 DNA is TGTGCCAGCAGTGGGGGGCTGAGGACTACAGCTTTCTTT. As protein: CASSGGLRTTAFF.

This clone was recorded a few times. The chain joins TRBV6-5 to TRBJ1-4; no clear D. This CDR3 is 11 amino acids long. Germline V gene lookup returns CDR1 MNHEY and CDR2 SVGAGI. V was cut by 11 bases and J by 11 bases, with 15 bases left in between. The CDR3 region has the DNA TGTGCCTTCGGGCCGAATGGTAAACTGTTTTTT. Protein sequence: CAFGPNGKLFF.

V usage is TRBV5-1 and J usage is TRBJ2-1; a possible D gene is TRBD1 (5 bases). The CDR3 loop spans 18 amino acids. Germline CDR1 SGHRS, CDR2 YFSETQ. V was pared by 1 base and J by 4 bases, with 21 bases between. CDR3 loop: CASSLSFTQGMKYNEQFF. Here the CDR3 DNA reads TGCGCCAGCAGCTTGAGTTTTACTCAGGGAATGAAGTACAATGAGCAGTTCTTC.

This chain links TRBV7-3 with TRBJ1-1; 7 positions match TRBD1. Germline V gene lookup returns CDR1 SGHTA and CDR2 FQGTGA. This CDR3 region has 14 residues. V lost 5 bases, J lost 1 base, and 4 bases stayed unmatched. The CDR3 protein is CASSPEGANTEAFF. Written as DNA, the CDR3 is TGTGCCAGCAGCCCGGAGGGGGCGAACACTGAAGCTTTCTTT.

V gene TRBV19 combines with J gene TRBJ2-2, with D unclear. V lost 3 bases and J 0 bases, leaving 5 bases between the germline ends. The germline V gene has CDR1 LNHDA and CDR2 SQIVND (reference sequence). There are 14 residues in the CDR3. CDR3: CASSMAPNTGELFF. The CDR3 DNA reads as TGTGCCAGTAGTATGGCCCCGAACACCGGGGAGCTGTTTTTT. Combining the CDR3 with reference TRBV19 and TRBJ2-2 gives the whole variable domain DGGITQSPKYLFRKEGQNVTLSCEQNLNHDAMYWYRQDPGQGLRLIYYSQIVNDFQKGDIAEGYSVSREKKESFPLTVTSAQKNPTAFYLCASSMAPNTGELFFGEGSRLTVL.

The chain combines TRBV5-6 with TRBJ2-5; maybe TRBD1 (5 bases). The CDR3 runs to 14 residues. Germline CDR1 reads SGHDT; CDR2 reads YYEEEE. Trimming took off 1 base at V and 10 bases at J, with 17 bases between the two ends. For the CDR3, the DNA is TGTGCCAGCAGCTTGCAGTCCTCAGGGCGTGTCCAGTACTTC. It specifies CASSLQSSGRVQYF.